These 15 T cell receptor beta chains came from one sample sequenced in a study of molecular identifiers for immune sequencing clone quantification. TCRdb independently ran MiXCR on the PCR reads; one entry per CDR3 protein. This sample yields hundreds of thousands of distinct CDR3 sequences, of which 24% are seen a single time; approximately 0.74% belongs to the top ten. Specimen: naive CD8+ T cells from blood, with Jurkat cell RNA spiked in. The subset is: FACS-sorted CD8+CD4-CCR7+CD45RA+ naive T cells. These TCRs come from a human donor in good health. Some libraries in this study had Jurkat cell RNA spiked in.

This clonotype has only a few counts. The chain couples TRBV11-2 to TRBJ1-5; D gene uncertain. The CDR3 totals 13 residues. Trimming left V 4 bases short and J 6 bases short, with 10 bases between. Germline V gene lookup returns CDR1 SGHAT and CDR2 FQNNGV. Written as DNA, the CDR3 is TGTGCCAGCAGCTCGTCGGTTGCTCAGCCCCAGCATTTT. Translation gives CASSSSVAQPQHF. The entire variable domain, with the rest obtained from reference TRBV11-2 and TRBJ1-5, is as follows: EAGVAQSPRYKIIEKRQSVAFWCNPISGHATLYWYQQILGQGPKLLIQFQNNGVVDDSQLPKDRFSAERLKGVDSTLKIQPAKLEDSAVYLCASSSSVAQPQHFGDGTRLSIL.

The count of this clonotype is one. A read error may be the cause here, since a much bigger clone is one base away. The conserved phenylalanine or tryptophan normally closing the CDR3 is absent here, so this likely arose from a read error. V gene TRBV6-5 combines with J gene TRBJ2-7; D is unresolved. The germline V gene has CDR1 MNHEY and CDR2 SVGAGI. V was shortened by 2 bases and J by 0 bases, with 11 bases between the two germline ends. This CDR3 is 15 amino acids long. CDR3 sequence: CASSYGNGASYEQYL. The CDR3 DNA reads TGTGCCAGCAGTTACGGGAATGGAGCCTCCTACGAGCAGTACCTC.

This clonotype was counted only a few times. The chain links TRBV20-1 to TRBJ2-7, with 10 bases lining up with TRBD1. This CDR3 region has 15 residues. The junction had 9 bases not matched to a gene; V was cut back by 4 bases and J by 3 bases. Germline-derived CDR1 and CDR2 are DFQATT and SNEGSKA (reference sequence). The CDR3 nucleotides are TGCAGTGCTACCTTTCCGGGACAGGGGATCTACGAGCAGTACTTC. It specifies CSATFPGQGIYEQYF.

The chain uses TRBV6-6 and TRBJ1-2; perhaps TRBD1 as D (6 bases). Trimming removed 0 bases from V and 3 bases from J, with 11 bases in between. Looked up from germline, CDR1 is MNHNY and CDR2 is SVGAGI (reference sequence). The CDR3 sequence is 15 residues long. For the CDR3, the DNA is TGTGCCAGCAGTTACTCTGGGGGGGGGCACTATGGCTACACCTTC. Protein product: CASSYSGGGHYGYTF.

This clonotype was seen many times. The genes are TRBV28 and TRBJ1-5, with a tentative D call TRBD1 (6 bases). CDR1 is MDHEN, CDR2 SYDVKM, per germline. V was shortened by 6 bases and J by 5 bases, with 20 bases between the two germline ends. CDR3 length: 16 residues. The CDR3 protein is CASSLGLLTGHQPQHF. For the CDR3, the DNA is TGTGCCAGCAGCTTGGGCCTGCTGACAGGCCATCAGCCCCAGCATTTT.

This chain links TRBV10-3 with TRBJ2-2, with 7 bases identical to TRBD2. This CDR3 spans 17 amino acids. V gave up 3 bases and J gave up 5 bases; unmatched junction bases: 12. The V gene's germline CDR1 is ENHRY and CDR2 SYGVKD. The CDR3 region is CAISDPTRTSSTGELFF. CDR3 DNA: TGTGCCATCAGTGATCCCACGAGGACTAGTAGTACCGGGGAGCTGTTTTTT.

Regarding this clonotype: Lacking the conserved final phenylalanine or tryptophan, this CDR3 likely reflects a read error. The chain uses TRBV5-6 and TRBJ1-5; D gene uncertain. V lost 2 bases and J lost 1, with 13 bases in between. Per the germline V gene, CDR1 is SGHDT and CDR2 is YYEEEE. There are 16 residues in the CDR3. DNA of the CDR3: TGTGCCAGCAGCTTCGGGTTTCCCGAAAGCAATCAGCCCCAGCATTCT. This sequence encodes CASSFGFPESNQPQHS.

This clonotype appeared many times. The CDR3 nucleotides are TGTGCCACGAAGAGGACGGCAACTAATGAAAAACTGTTTTTT. Its translation is CATKRTATNEKLFF. V usage is TRBV15 and J usage is TRBJ1-4; D is uncertain. Germline CDR1 reads LNHNV; CDR2 reads YYDKDF (reference sequence). The CDR3 is made up of 14 amino acids. V was trimmed by 9 bases and J by 0 bases, leaving 11 bases between them.

The sample holds many counts of this clonotype. The chain is built from TRBV19 and TRBJ2-4; the match to TRBD1 covers 11 bases. The V and J ends lost 8 bases and 2 bases, in that order; junction bases with no gene match: 2. CDR1 is LNHDA and CDR2 is SQIVND in the germline V gene (reference sequence). CDR3 size: 14 residues. CDR3 sequence reads: CASGQGASKNIQYF. CDR3 bases: TGTGCCAGTGGACAGGGGGCTTCCAAAAACATTCAGTACTTC.

A note on this clonotype: A read error may explain this, as a much larger clone is one base away. The final CDR3 position lacks the conserved phenylalanine or tryptophan, pointing to a likely read error. The genes are TRBV20-1 and TRBJ2-7, with 7 bases aligning to TRBD2. The J segment lost 0 bases and the V segment lost 1 base, leaving 6 bases of the junction unmatched. CDR1 and CDR2 (germline): DFQATT, SNEGSKA (reference sequence). The CDR3 length is 15 residues. The CDR3 loop is CSARGASGSSYEQYC. CDR3 coding DNA: TGCAGTGCTAGAGGGGCTAGCGGAAGCTCCTACGAGCAGTACTGC.

In its sample, this clonotype was seen many times. V and J are TRBV12-3 or TRBV12-4 and TRBJ2-5; 9 bases are shared with TRBD2. V dropped 3 bases and J dropped 6; count of bases not matched to a gene: 5. This CDR3 comprises 14 residues. CDR3 amino acids: CASSFMASGKTQYF. The CDR3 DNA reads as TGTGCCAGCAGTTTTATGGCTAGCGGGAAGACCCAGTACTTC.

This clonotype was picked up a small number of times. The rearrangement uses TRBV27 and TRBJ1-5; 8 positions agree with TRBD1. The germline V gene has CDR1 MNHEY and CDR2 SMNVEV (reference sequence). This CDR3 has 14 amino acids. The trim removed 3 bases at V and 4 bases at J, leaving 2 bases unmatched. The CDR3 DNA reads TGTGCCAGCAGTTTGACAGGGGCAAATCAGCCCCAGCATTTT. This translates into CASSLTGANQPQHF.

This clonotype was observed a few times. The V call is TRBV13, the J call TRBJ2-1; TRBD2 agrees at 7 bases. This CDR3 region has 16 residues. CDR1 and CDR2 from the germline V gene are PRHDT and FYEKMQ (reference sequence). Germline trimming cut 7 bases from V and 8 bases from J; bases unmatched to any gene: 17. Here the CDR3 DNA reads TGTGCCAGCAAACCTTTTACCGGGACTAATCCCCATGAGCAGTTCTTC. Its translation is CASKPFTGTNPHEQFF.

The V and J genes are TRBV7-2 and TRBJ2-7; TRBD2 aligns across 7 bases. This CDR3 comprises 16 residues. Germline CDR1 reads SGHTA; CDR2 reads FQGNSA. J was trimmed by 0 bases and V by 1 base; bases with no gene match: 6. The CDR3 DNA reads TGTGCCAGCAGCTTAGATTCTAGCGGTTACTCCTACGAGCAGTACTTC. Its translation: CASSLDSSGYSYEQYF.

This clonotype was recorded a few times. This rearrangement joins TRBV11-2 to TRBJ2-3, with a weak D call TRBD1 (7 bases). Trimming removed 3 bases at V and 6 bases at J, with 16 bases between. CDR3 size: 15 residues. Germline V gene sequence: CDR1 SGHAT, CDR2 FQNNGV. CDR3 nucleotides: TGTGCCAGCAGCTTTAGGGGGCGCGGGGTCGATACGCAGTATTTT. It codes for CASSFRGRGVDTQYF.